This T cell receptor beta chain came from a study of early T cells in non-severe SARS-CoV-2 infection. Study background: Unsorted whole-blood RNA was sequenced in bulk, leaving chains unpaired.

Study-wide findings and caveats: Reliance on VDJdb matching favored anti-spike CD8 responses; private and CD4 specificities were missed.

Unique molecular identifiers were affixed to single, distinct cDNA molecules. Each CDR3 protein is one row after TCRdb ran MiXCR on the 5' RACE reads. The sample records around 82,000 distinct CDR3 sequences, under 15% being singletons. Notes on this clonotype: As yet, its antigen is unknown.

Germline V gives CDR1 SGDLS, CDR2 YYNGEE. V was shortened by 0 bases and J by 6 bases, with 9 bases between the two germline ends. The CDR3 runs 13 residues. Sequencing was performed on whole blood. The chain carries TRBV9 and TRBJ1-2; D is uncertain. This TCR was sampled from an adult who was a healthcare worker with PCR-confirmed SARS-CoV-2 infection or an uninfected control (not recorded which). CDR3 DNA sequence: TGTGCCAGCAGCGTAGGGCCAGGCCATGGCTACACCTTC. Translating it yields CASSVGPGHGYTF.